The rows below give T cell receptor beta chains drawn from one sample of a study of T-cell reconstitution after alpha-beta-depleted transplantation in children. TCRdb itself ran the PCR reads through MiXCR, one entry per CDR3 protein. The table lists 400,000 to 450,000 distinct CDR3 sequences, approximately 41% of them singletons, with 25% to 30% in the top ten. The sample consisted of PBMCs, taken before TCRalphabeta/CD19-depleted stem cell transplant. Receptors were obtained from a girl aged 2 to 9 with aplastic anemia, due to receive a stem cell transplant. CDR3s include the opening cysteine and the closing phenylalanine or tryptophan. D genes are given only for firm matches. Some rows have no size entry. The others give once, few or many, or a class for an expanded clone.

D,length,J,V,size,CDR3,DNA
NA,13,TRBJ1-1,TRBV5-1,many,CASTVGVATEAFF,TGCGCCAGCACCGTCGGGGTAGCCACTGAAGCTTTCTTT
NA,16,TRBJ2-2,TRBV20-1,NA,CSAQSRIVVGTGELFF,TGCAGTGCGCAAAGTAGGATAGTTGTGGGTACCGGGGAGCTGTTTTTT
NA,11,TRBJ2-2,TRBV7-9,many,CASSLNTQLFF,TGTGCCAGCAGCCTGAACACCCAGCTGTTTTTT
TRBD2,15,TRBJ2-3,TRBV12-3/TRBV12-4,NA,CASSLSGLATDTQYF,TGTGCCAGCAGTTTATCGGGACTAGCTACAGATACGCAGTATTTT
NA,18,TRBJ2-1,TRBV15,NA,CATSRDNPISVPWNEQFF,TGTGCCACCAGCAGGGATAACCCAATCAGCGTACCATGGAATGAGCAGTTCTTC
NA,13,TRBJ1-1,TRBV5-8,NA,CASSADGYTEAFF,TGTGCCAGCAGCGCGGACGGCTACACTGAAGCTTTCTTT
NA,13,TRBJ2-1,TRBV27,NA,CASSSFGANEQFF,TGTGCCAGCAGTTCCTTTGGGGCGAATGAGCAGTTCTTC
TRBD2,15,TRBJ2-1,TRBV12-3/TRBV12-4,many,CASERPGLAGGEQFF,TGTGCCAGCGAACGGCCGGGACTAGCGGGAGGCGAGCAGTTCTTC
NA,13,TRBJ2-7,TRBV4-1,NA,CASSQDPWAEQYF,TGCGCCAGCAGCCAAGACCCGTGGGCCGAGCAGTACTTC
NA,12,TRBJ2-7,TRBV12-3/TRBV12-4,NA,CASSPLRRPGDF,TGTGCCAGCAGTCCTCTTCGGCGGCCAGGGGACTTC
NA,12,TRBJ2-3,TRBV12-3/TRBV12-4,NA,CARPPSTDTQYF,TGTGCCAGACCACCCAGCACAGATACGCAGTATTTT
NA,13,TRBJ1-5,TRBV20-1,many,CSASPDGNQPQHF,TGCAGTGCTAGCCCCGACGGGAATCAGCCCCAGCATTTT
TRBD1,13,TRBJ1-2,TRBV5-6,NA,CASSSTGVYGYTF,TGTGCCAGCAGTTCTACAGGGGTCTATGGCTACACCTTC
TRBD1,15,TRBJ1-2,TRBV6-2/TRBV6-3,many,CASSFGTGVFRGYTF,TGTGCCAGCAGTTTCGGGACAGGGGTTTTCCGCGGCTACACCTTC
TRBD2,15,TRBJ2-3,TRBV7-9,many,CASSYSSGRPDTQYF,TGTGCCAGCAGCTACTCTAGCGGGAGGCCAGATACGCAGTATTTT
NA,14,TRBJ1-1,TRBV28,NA,CASRDGPKYTEAFF,TGTGCCAGCAGAGACGGACCGAAGTACACTGAAGCTTTCTTT
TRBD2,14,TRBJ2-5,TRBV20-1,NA,CSALAGGLGETQYF,TGCAGTGCTTTAGCGGGGGGGCTAGGAGAGACCCAGTACTTC
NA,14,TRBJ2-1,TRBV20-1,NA,CSARPALLYNEQFF,TGCAGTGCTAGACCCGCGCTCCTCTACAATGAGCAGTTCTTC
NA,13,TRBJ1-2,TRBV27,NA,CASSLNINYGYTF,TGTGCCAGCAGTTTAAACATCAACTATGGCTACACCTTC
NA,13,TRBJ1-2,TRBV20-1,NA,CSARDVGVDGYTF,TGCAGTGCTAGAGATGTGGGGGTGGATGGCTACACCTTC
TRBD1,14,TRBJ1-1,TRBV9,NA,CASSVGGGTAEAFF,TGTGCCAGCAGCGTCGGAGGGGGCACGGCTGAAGCTTTCTTT
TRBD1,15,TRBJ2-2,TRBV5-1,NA,CASSRNRDSTGELFF,TGCGCCAGCAGCCGAAACCGGGACAGCACCGGGGAGCTGTTTTTT
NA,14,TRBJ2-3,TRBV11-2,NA,CASSLVSSADTQYF,TGTGCCAGCAGCCTGGTCAGCTCTGCAGATACGCAGTATTTT
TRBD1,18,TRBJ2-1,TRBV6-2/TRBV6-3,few,CASSYSKVPGGLRNEQFF,TGTGCCAGCAGTTATTCTAAAGTTCCAGGGGGCTTGAGGAATGAGCAGTTCTTC
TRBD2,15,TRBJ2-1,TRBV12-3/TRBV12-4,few,CASSLRRAGANEQFF,TGTGCCAGCAGTTTGCGTCGAGCGGGAGCGAATGAGCAGTTCTTC
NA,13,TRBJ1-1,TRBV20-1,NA,CSASVGGFTEAFF,TGCAGTGCTAGTGTGGGGGGCTTCACTGAAGCTTTCTTT
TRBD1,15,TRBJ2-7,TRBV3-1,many,CASSQDGQALYEQYF,TGTGCCAGCAGCCAAGACGGACAGGCCCTCTACGAGCAGTACTTC
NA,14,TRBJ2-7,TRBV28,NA,CASTGGQTRNEQYF,TGTGCCAGCACAGGGGGTCAGACTAGAAACGAGCAGTACTTC
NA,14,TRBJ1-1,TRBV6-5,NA,CASSYVGPNTEAFF,TGTGCCAGCAGTTACGTAGGGCCGAACACTGAAGCTTTCTTT
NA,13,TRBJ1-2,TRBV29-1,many,CSVERGAGYGYTF,TGCAGCGTTGAACGAGGAGCGGGCTATGGCTACACCTTC
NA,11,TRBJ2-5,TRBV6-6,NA,CASSSQEAQYF,TGTGCCAGCAGTTCGCAAGAGGCCCAGTACTTC
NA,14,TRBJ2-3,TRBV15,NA,CATSRAGSTDTQYF,TGTGCCACCAGCAGAGCTGGGAGCACAGATACGCAGTATTTT
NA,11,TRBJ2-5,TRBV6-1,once,CASSEEGTQYF,TGTGCCAGCAGTGAAGAAGGGACCCAGTACTTC
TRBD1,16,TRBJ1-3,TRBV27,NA,CASSNAGGLSGNTIYF,TGTGCCAGCAGCAACGCAGGGGGACTCTCTGGAAACACCATATATTTT
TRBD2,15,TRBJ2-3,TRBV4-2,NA,CASSPIGLAEDTQYF,TGTGCCAGCAGCCCAATAGGGCTAGCGGAAGATACGCAGTATTTT
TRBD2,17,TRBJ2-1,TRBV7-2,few,CASSSRGLAASYNEQFF,TGTGCCAGCAGCTCCCGCGGACTAGCGGCTTCCTACAATGAGCAGTTCTTC
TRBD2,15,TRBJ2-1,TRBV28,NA,CASRRDSGLYNEQFF,TGTGCCAGCAGGCGCGATAGCGGGCTCTACAATGAGCAGTTCTTC
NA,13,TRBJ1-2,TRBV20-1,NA,CSARPTGNYGYTF,TGCAGTGCTCGTCCGACAGGCAACTATGGCTACACCTTC
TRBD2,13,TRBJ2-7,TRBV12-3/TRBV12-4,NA,CASSFPSGNEQYF,TGTGCCAGCAGTTTCCCTAGCGGGAACGAGCAGTACTTC
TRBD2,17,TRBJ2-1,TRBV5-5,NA,CASSFRAGGGSYNEQFF,TGTGCCAGCAGCTTTCGAGCGGGAGGGGGATCCTACAATGAGCAGTTCTTC
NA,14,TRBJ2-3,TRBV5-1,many,CASSLSLAPDTQYF,TGCGCCAGCAGCTTGTCGCTAGCCCCGGATACGCAGTATTTT
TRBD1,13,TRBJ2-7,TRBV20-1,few,CVAEGQGEGEQYF,TGCGTTGCCGAGGGGCAGGGGGAAGGCGAGCAGTACTTC
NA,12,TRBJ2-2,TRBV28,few,CATGRVTGELFF,TGTGCGACGGGAAGGGTGACCGGGGAGCTGTTTTTT
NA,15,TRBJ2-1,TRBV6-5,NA,CASSYQQGGYNEQFF,TGTGCCAGCAGTTACCAACAGGGGGGGTACAATGAGCAGTTCTTC
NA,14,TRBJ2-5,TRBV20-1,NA,CSARRGTRRETQYF,TGCAGTGCTAGACGTGGGACCCGACGGGAGACCCAGTACTTC
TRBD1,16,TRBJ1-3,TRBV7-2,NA,CASSPGTVISGNTIYF,TGTGCCAGCAGCCCAGGGACAGTCATTTCTGGAAACACCATATATTTT
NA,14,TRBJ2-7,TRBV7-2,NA,CASSLLGESHEQYF,TGTGCCAGCAGCTTGCTTGGGGAGTCCCACGAGCAGTACTTC
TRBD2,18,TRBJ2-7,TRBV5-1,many,CASSPLPGLAGASYEQYF,TGCGCCAGCAGCCCCCTACCGGGACTAGCGGGTGCTTCCTACGAGCAGTACTTC
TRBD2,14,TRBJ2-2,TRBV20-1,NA,CSAGTSGSAGELFF,TGCAGTGCAGGGACTAGCGGGTCGGCCGGGGAGCTGTTTTTT
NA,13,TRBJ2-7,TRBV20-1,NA,CSAKPGSSYEQYF,TGCAGTGCTAAACCAGGGTCCTCCTACGAGCAGTACTTC
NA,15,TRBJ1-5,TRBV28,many,CASSPEGDINQPQHF,TGTGCCAGCAGTCCGGAAGGGGACATCAATCAGCCCCAGCATTTT